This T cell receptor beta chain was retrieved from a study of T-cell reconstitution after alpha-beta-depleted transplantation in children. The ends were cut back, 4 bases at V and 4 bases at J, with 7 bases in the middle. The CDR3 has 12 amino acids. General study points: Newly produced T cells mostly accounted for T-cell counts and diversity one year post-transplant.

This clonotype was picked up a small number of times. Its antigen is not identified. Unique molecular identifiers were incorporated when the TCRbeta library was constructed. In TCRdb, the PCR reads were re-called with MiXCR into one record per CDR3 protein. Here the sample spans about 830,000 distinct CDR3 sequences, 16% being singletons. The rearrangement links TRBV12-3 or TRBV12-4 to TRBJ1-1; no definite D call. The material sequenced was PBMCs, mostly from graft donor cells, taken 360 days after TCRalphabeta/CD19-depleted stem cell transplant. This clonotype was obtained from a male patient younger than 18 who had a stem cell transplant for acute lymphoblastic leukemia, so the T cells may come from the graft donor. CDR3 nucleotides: TGTGCCAGCAGTTGGATGGCCACTGAAGCTTTCTTT. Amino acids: CASSWMATEAFF.